Detailed here is one TCR beta chain. Each CDR3 protein gets one entry after TCRdb re-called the 5' RACE reads with MiXCR. The sample lists 500,000 to 550,000 distinct CDR3 sequences; approximately 20% were seen once. These data belong to a study of identical twins. There are 14 residues in the CDR3. V trimming: 5 bases; J trimming: 2 bases; junction bases outside the gene matches: 4. Germline loops: CDR1 DFQATT, CDR2 SNEGSKA (reference sequence). Another study also made use of these data, one on yellow fever vaccine responses in identical twins.

The sequence was collected from a woman younger than 30 in good health. The genes are TRBV20-1 and TRBJ2-3, with TRBD2 matching 10 bases. Sample: CD4+ T cells sorted from blood. The CDR3 DNA follows: TGCAGTGCTGACCTAGCGGGAGTCACAGATACGCAGTATTTT. It encodes CSADLAGVTDTQYF.